The sequence of this T cell receptor (beta chain) was determined in a study of cytomegalovirus exposure and HLA in healthy donors. V dropped 10 bases and J dropped 4; count of bases not matched to a gene: 12. Germline V gene lookup returns CDR1 ENHRY and CDR2 SYGVKD. The CDR3 has 16 residues. General observations from the study: Three of the chains that were CMV-associated were confirmed in vitro to be specific for CMV antigens.

A remark on this clone: What it binds is unknown.

TCRdb's table, derived via immunoSEQ multiplex PCR, lists solely in-frame clones and lacks some. The data hold about 48,000 clones, with 88% observed a single time. This TCR came from a woman in her thirties in good health and CMV-seronegative. Sequencing was done on a sample of PBMCs. The V and J genes are TRBV10-3 and TRBJ2-1; 11 nucleotides match TRBD2. CDR3 amino acids: CASFRGLAVGYNEQFF. CDR3 sequence (DNA): TGTGCCAGCTTTCGGGGACTAGCGGTCGGATACAATGAGCAGTTCTTC.